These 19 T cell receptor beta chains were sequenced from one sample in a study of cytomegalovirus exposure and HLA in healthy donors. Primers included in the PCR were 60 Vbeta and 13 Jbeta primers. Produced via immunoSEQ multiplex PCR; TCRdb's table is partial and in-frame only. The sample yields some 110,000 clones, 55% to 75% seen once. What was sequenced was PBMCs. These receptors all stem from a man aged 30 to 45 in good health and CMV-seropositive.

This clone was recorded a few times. CDR3 bases: TGTGCCAGTAGTACCTCTCTGCGACAGGGGGGTACGACCGGGGAGCTGTTTTTT. Encoded protein: CASSTSLRQGGTTGELFF. The chain recombines TRBV19 with TRBJ2-2, with 9 bases matching TRBD1. CDR1 and CDR2 from the germline V gene are LNHDA and SQIVND (reference sequence). The CDR3 spans 18 residues. V was pared by 4 bases and J by 5 bases, with 14 bases of the junction left unmatched.

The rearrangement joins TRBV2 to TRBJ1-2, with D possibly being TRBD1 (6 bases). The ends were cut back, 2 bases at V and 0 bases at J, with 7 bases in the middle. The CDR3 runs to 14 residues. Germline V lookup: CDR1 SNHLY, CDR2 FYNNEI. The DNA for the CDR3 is TGTGCCAGCAGTGAACAGGGGCCTAACTATGGCTACACCTTC. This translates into CASSEQGPNYGYTF.

This chain's CDR3 is CASSQGGHEQFF. The CDR3 coding sequence is TGTGCCAGCAGTCAGGGGGGTCATGAGCAGTTCTTC. The chain links TRBV28 to TRBJ2-1; possibly TRBD1 for D (7 bases). Trimming shortened V by 5 bases and J by 8 bases, and 10 bases separated the two germline ends. CDR3 length equals 12 residues. Germline CDR1 reads MDHEN; CDR2 reads SYDVKM.

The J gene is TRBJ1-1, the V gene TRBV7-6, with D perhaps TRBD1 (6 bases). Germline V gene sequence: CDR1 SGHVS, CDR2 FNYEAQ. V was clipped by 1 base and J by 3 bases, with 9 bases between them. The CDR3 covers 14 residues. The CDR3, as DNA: TGTGCCAGCAGCTTAGGGGGGCCGGACACTGAAGCTTTCTTT. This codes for CASSLGGPDTEAFF. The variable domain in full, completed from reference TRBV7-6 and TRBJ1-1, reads GAGVSQSPRYKVTKRGQDVALRCDPISGHVSLYWYRQALGQGPEFLTYFNYEAQQDKSGLPNDRFSAERPEGSISTLTIQRTEQRDSAMYRCASSLGGPDTEAFFGQGTRLTVV.

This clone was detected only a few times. The CDR3 DNA reads TGCGCCAGCAGCTTGGGAAGTGTCACCCTGAGAAGCGATCAGTACTTC. The encoded protein is CASSLGSVTLRSDQYF. V gene TRBV5-1 combines with J gene TRBJ2-5; D unresolved. The germline gives CDR1 SGHRS, CDR2 YFSETQ. Trimming stripped 0 bases from V and 11 bases from J, with 23 bases between. The CDR3 runs 16 residues.

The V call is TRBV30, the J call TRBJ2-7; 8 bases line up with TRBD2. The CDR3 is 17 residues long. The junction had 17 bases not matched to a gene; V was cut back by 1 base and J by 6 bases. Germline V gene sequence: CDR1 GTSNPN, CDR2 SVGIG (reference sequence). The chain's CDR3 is CAWSDRQSGLAAVEQYF. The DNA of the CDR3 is TGTGCCTGGAGTGACCGCCAATCCGGACTAGCAGCCGTCGAGCAGTACTTC.

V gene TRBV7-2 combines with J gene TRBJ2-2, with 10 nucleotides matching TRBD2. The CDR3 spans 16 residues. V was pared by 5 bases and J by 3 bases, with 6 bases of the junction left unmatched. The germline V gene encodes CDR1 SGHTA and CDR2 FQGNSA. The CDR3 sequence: CASSLLAGYYTGELFF. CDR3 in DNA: TGTGCCAGCAGCCTACTAGCGGGATATTACACCGGGGAGCTGTTTTTT.

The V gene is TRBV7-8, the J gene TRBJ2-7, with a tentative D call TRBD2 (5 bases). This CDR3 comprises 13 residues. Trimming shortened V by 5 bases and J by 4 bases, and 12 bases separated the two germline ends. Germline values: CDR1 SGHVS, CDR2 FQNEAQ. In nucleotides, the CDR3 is TGTGCCAGCAGCGACGGGGAAATATACGAGCAGTACGTC. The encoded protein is CASSDGEIYEQYV.

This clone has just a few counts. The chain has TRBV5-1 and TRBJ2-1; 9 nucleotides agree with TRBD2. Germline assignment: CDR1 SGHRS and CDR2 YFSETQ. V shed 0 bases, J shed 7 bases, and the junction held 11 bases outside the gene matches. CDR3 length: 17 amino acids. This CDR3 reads CASSLAGVAGVGNEQFF. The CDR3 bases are TGCGCCAGCAGCTTGGCCGGGGTAGCGGGAGTTGGGAATGAGCAGTTCTTC.

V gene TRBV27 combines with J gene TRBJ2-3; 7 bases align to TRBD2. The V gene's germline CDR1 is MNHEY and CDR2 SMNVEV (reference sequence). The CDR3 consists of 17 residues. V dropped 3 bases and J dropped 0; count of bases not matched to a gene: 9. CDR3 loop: CASSFLVERDSTDTQYF. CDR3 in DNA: TGTGCCAGCAGTTTTTTGGTCGAGCGGGATAGCACAGATACGCAGTATTTT.

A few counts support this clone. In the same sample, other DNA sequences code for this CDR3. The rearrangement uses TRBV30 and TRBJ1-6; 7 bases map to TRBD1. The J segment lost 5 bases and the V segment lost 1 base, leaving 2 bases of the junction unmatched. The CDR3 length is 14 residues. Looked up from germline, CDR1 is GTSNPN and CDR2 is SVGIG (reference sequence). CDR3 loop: CAWSAGQDNSPLHF. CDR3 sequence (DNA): TGTGCCTGGAGTGCCGGACAGGATAATTCACCCCTCCACTTT. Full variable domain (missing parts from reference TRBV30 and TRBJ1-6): SQTIHQWPATLVQPVGSPLSLECTVEGTSNPNLYWYRQAAGRGLQLLFYSVGIGQISSEVPQNLSASRPQDRQFILSSKKLLLSDSGFYLCAWSAGQDNSPLHFGNGTRLTVT.

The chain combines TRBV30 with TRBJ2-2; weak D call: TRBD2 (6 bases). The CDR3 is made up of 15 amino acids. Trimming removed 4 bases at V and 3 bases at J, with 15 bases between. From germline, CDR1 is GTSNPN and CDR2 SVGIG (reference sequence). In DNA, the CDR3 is TGTGCCTGGAAAAAGGAGGGGCTGGACACCGGGGAGCTGTTTTTT. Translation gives CAWKKEGLDTGELFF.

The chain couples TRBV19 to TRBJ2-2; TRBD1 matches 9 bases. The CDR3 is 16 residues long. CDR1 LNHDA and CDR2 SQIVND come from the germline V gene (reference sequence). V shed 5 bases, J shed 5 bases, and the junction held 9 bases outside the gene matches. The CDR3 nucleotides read TGTGCCAGTAGTCCCCCGACAGGGGGTTATACCGGGGAGCTGTTTTTT. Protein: CASSPPTGGYTGELFF.

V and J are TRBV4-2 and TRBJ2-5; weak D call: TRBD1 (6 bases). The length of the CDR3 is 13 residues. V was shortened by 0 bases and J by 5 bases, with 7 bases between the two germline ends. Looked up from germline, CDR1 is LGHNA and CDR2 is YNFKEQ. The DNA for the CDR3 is TGTGCCAGCAGCCAAGATGGGGGCGAGACCCAGTACTTC. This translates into CASSQDGGETQYF.

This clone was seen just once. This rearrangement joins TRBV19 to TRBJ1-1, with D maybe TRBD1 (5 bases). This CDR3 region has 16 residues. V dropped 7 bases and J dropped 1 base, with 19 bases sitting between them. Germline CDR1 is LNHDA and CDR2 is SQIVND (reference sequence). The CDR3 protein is CASTPGGGATNTEAFF. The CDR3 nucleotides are TGTGCCAGTACTCCGGGGGGAGGGGCGACGAACACTGAAGCTTTCTTT.

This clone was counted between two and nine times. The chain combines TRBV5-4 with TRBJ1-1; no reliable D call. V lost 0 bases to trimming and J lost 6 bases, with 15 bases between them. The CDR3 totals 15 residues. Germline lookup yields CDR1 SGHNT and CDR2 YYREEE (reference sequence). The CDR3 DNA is TGTGCCAGCAGCTTGGATACAGCTCGGACTTCTGAAGCTTTCTTT. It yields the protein CASSLDTARTSEAFF.

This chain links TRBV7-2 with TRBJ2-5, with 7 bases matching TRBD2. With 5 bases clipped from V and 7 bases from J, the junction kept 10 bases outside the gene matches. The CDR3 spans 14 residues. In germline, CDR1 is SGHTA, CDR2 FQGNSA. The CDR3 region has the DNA TGTGCCAGCAGCCTCGGGGGGACGGGGGGGACCCAGTACTTC. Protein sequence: CASSLGGTGGTQYF.

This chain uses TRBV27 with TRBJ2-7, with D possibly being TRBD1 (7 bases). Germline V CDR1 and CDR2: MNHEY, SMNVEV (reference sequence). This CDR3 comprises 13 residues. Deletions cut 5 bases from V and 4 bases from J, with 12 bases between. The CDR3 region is CASSVTGTYEQYF. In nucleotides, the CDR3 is TGTGCCAGCAGTGTGACAGGGACTTACGAGCAGTACTTC.

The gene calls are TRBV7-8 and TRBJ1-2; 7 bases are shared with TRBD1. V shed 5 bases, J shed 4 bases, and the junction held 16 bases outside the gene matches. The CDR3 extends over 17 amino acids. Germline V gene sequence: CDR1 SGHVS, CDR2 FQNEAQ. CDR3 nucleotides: TGTGCCAGCAGCCCCCCGGGACAGAACTACGTTAGCTATGGCTACACCTTC. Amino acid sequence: CASSPPGQNYVSYGYTF. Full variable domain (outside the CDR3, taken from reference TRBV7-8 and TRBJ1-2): GAGVSQSPRYKVAKRGQDVALRCDPISGHVSLFWYQQALGQGPEFLTYFQNEAQLDKSGLPSDRFFAERPEGSVSTLKIQRTQQEDSAVYLCASSPPGQNYVSYGYTFGSGTRLTVV.